These 11 T cell receptor beta chains share one sample of origin, sequenced in a study of blood T cells in healthy people across ages. For the second PCR, which ran for roughly 6 to 12 cycles, a sample-barcoded 5' primer and a J-beta primer mix were used. One entry per CDR3 protein results from TCRdb running MiXCR on the 5' RACE reads. Here the sample spans about 830,000 distinct CDR3 sequences, under 80% being singletons. Sequencing was performed on blood. The source of these receptors is a man aged 30 to 45 in good health.

The table lists this clonotype with a few counts. This chain connects TRBV11-2 to TRBJ1-4; unclear D gene. Trimming left V 0 bases short and J 1 base short, with 9 bases between. This CDR3 is built from 16 residues. Germline assignment: CDR1 SGHAT and CDR2 FQNNGV. The CDR3 spells CASSLDHGVTNEKLFF. DNA for the CDR3: TGTGCCAGCAGCTTAGATCATGGGGTAACTAATGAAAAACTGTTTTTT.

This chain joins TRBV4-2 and TRBJ2-3; D is perhaps TRBD2 (5 bases). V was pared by 0 bases and J by 9 bases, with 10 bases between. Germline values: CDR1 LGHNA, CDR2 YNFKEQ. The CDR3 covers 13 residues. The CDR3 spells CASSQDAGPTQYF. DNA of the CDR3: TGTGCCAGCAGCCAAGATGCGGGCCCGACGCAGTATTTT.

The V gene is TRBV5-1, the J gene TRBJ1-6; 8 bases agree with TRBD1. V gave up 4 bases and J gave up 3 bases; unmatched junction bases: 3. The CDR3 is 15 residues long. Germline CDR1 SGHRS, CDR2 YFSETQ. CDR3 sequence: CASSTDRGYNSPLHF. The DNA of the CDR3 is TGCGCCAGCAGCACCGACAGGGGCTATAATTCACCCCTCCACTTT.

There are a few counts of this clonotype. The chain carries TRBV6-2 or TRBV6-3 and TRBJ2-1, with 10 bases aligning to TRBD1. Germline V gives CDR1 MNHEY, CDR2 SVGEGT. The CDR3 has 15 residues. Losses at the gene ends were 6 bases for V and 9 bases for J; bases not matched to a gene: 11. This CDR3 is CASSTPGQGKGEQFF. CDR3 in DNA: TGTGCCAGCAGCACCCCGGGACAGGGGAAAGGTGAGCAGTTCTTC.

The J gene is TRBJ2-1, the V gene TRBV7-2, with 8 positions matching TRBD2. This CDR3 region has 14 residues. Germline-derived CDR1 and CDR2 are SGHTA and FQGNSA. V lost 7 bases, J lost 3 bases, and 5 bases stayed unmatched. In DNA, the CDR3 is TGTGCCAGCACGGAGCGGGGGATCTACAATGAGCAGTTCTTC. Protein product: CASTERGIYNEQFF.

The CDR3 reads CAISRGQEDYGYTF. CDR3 nucleotide sequence: TGTGCCATCAGCCGGGGACAGGAAGACTATGGCTACACCTTC. The J gene is TRBJ1-2, the V gene TRBV10-3, with 8 bases identical to TRBD1. The CDR3 consists of 14 residues. The germline gives CDR1 ENHRY, CDR2 SYGVKD. V trimming: 6 bases; J trimming: 3 bases; junction bases outside the gene matches: 6.

The chain is built from TRBV3-1 and TRBJ2-1, with 10 bases fitting TRBD2. V shed 2 bases and J 5 bases; nucleotides not matched to a gene: 6. CDR1 and CDR2 (germline): LGHDT, YNNKEL (reference sequence). The CDR3 extends over 16 amino acids. CDR3 region: CASSQYSGGAHNEQFF. CDR3 DNA: TGTGCCAGCAGCCAATACAGCGGGGGGGCCCACAATGAGCAGTTCTTC.

This clonotype was found a few times. The chain is built from TRBV28 and TRBJ2-7, with D possibly TRBD1 on 6 matching bases. The J call may be wrong; the DNA end is better matched by TRBJ2-5. This CDR3 spans 13 amino acids. Germline CDR1 and CDR2: MDHEN and SYDVKM. In nucleotides, the CDR3 is TGTGCCAGTATGACAGGAGGTGAAGAGACCCAGTACTTC. This gives the protein CASMTGGEETQYF.

CDR3 region: CASSLVVQGLHEQYF. DNA of the CDR3: TGTGCCAGCAGCTTAGTCGTCCAGGGGTTGCACGAGCAGTACTTC. The gene calls are TRBV7-9 and TRBJ2-1, with D possibly TRBD1 on 6 matching bases. Judging by the DNA end, TRBJ2-7 fits better; the J call may be wrong. Germline V gives CDR1 SEHNR, CDR2 FQNEAQ (reference sequence). The CDR3 length is 15 residues.

This clonotype was seen a handful of times. The chain recombines TRBV20-1 with TRBJ2-7, with TRBD1 identical over 8 bases. V lost 6 bases to trimming and J lost 4 bases; unmatched junction nucleotides: 11. Germline loops: CDR1 DFQATT, CDR2 SNEGSKA (reference sequence). The CDR3 is 14 residues long. The CDR3 region has the DNA TGCAGTGCATCATCGGGACAGGTAACTTACGAGCAGTACTTC. It specifies CSASSGQVTYEQYF.

This clonotype was found a few times. The chain combines TRBV20-1 with TRBJ2-7; no reliable D call. Germline values: CDR1 DFQATT, CDR2 SNEGSKA (reference sequence). The CDR3 runs to 14 residues. The V end lost 7 bases, the J end lost 2 bases, and 18 bases lay between the germline ends. CDR3: CSGSKGTATYEQYF. Written as DNA, the CDR3 is TGCAGTGGCAGTAAAGGCACCGCCACCTACGAGCAGTACTTC.